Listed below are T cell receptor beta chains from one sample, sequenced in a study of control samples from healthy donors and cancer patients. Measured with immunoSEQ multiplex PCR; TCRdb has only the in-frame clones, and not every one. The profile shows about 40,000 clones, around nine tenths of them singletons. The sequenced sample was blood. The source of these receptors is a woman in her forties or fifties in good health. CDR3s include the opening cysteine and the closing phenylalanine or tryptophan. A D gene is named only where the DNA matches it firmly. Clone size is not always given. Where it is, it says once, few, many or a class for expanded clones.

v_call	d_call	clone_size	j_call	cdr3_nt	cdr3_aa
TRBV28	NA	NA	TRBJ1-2	TGTGCCAGCAGTTTCGGGAAGGTCAGGGGACCGGACTATGGCTACACCTTC	CASSFGKVRGPDYGYTF
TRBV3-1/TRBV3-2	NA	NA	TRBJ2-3	TGTGCCAGCAGCCAAGGCCGCGCGGGCACAGATACGCAGTATTTT	CASSQGRAGTDTQYF
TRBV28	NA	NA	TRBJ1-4	TGTGCCAGCAATGGCCAAGGCGTTTTTGAAAAACTGTTTTTT	CASNGQGVFEKLFF
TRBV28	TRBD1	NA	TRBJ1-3	TGTGCCAGTGGGGACAGACCGTACTCTGGAAACACCATATATTTT	CASGDRPYSGNTIYF
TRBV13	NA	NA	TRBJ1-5	TGTGCCAGCAGCTTAGTTCGGGGACAGCCCCAGCATTTT	CASSLVRGQPQHF
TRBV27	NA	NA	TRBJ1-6	TGTGCCAGCGGCTTGGGAGGGCCGGGATCACCCCTCCACTTT	CASGLGGPGSPLHF
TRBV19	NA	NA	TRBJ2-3	TGTGCCAGTAGTATTTCGGGGGGCACAGATACGCAGTATTTT	CASSISGGTDTQYF
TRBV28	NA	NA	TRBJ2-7	TGTGCCAGCAGTTTATTTGGCAGGGGGGAGCTCGAGCAGTACTTC	CASSLFGRGELEQYF
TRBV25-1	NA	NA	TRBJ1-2	TGTGCCAGCAGTGAAAGTGTCTATGGCTACACCTTC	CASSESVYGYTF
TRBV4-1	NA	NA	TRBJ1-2	TGCGCCAGCAGCCAAGCGGGGGCTAACTATGGCTACACCTTC	CASSQAGANYGYTF
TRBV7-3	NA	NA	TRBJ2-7	TGTGCCAGCAGCTTATCTGGGGGGGGCCCCTACGAGCAGTACTTC	CASSLSGGGPYEQYF
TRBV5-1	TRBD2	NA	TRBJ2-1	TGCGCCAGCAACAAACTAGCGGGGGGCATAAATGAGCAGTTCTTC	CASNKLAGGINEQFF
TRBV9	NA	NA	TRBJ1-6	TGTGCCAGCAGCACCCAAGGGGGAAGCTTGATGTCACCCCTCCACTTT	CASSTQGGSLMSPLHF
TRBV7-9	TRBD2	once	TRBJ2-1	TGTGCCAGCAGCCCGACTAGCGGGGGGTACAATGAGCAGTTCTTC	CASSPTSGGYNEQFF
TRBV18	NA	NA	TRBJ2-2	TGTGCCAGCTCACCCCTACCCCTTAGGACCGGGGAGCTGTTTTTT	CASSPLPLRTGELFF
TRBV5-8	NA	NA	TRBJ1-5	TGTGCCAGCAGCTTGCATTCCAACCAGCCCCAGCATTTT	CASSLHSNQPQHF
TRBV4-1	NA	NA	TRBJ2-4	TGCGCCAGCAGCCAAGATCATGCAGTAGCCAAAAACATTCAGTACTTC	CASSQDHAVAKNIQYF
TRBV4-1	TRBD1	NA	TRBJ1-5	TGCGCCAGCAGCCAAGCGCCGGGACAGGGTGTTCAGCCCCAGCATTTT	CASSQAPGQGVQPQHF
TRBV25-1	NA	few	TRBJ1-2	TGTGCCAGCAGTGAATGGTATGGCTACACCTTC	CASSEWYGYTF
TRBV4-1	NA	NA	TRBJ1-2	TGCGCCAGCAGCCAAGATTCGACAGCCTTCTATGGCTACACCTTC	CASSQDSTAFYGYTF
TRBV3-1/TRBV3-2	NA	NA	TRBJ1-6	TGTGCCAGCAGCCGGGGAGGAAGAGATTCACCCCTCCACTTT	CASSRGGRDSPLHF
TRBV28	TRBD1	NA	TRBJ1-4	TGTGCCAGCAGGGTGGGACAGGGGGTGCAAAAACTGTTTTTT	CASRVGQGVQKLFF
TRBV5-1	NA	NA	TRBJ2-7	TGCGCCAGCAGCGTCGACATCTCCTACGAGCAGTACTTC	CASSVDISYEQYF
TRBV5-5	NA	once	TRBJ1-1	TGTGCCAGCAGCTTGGCTCGAAACACTGAAGCTTTCTTT	CASSLARNTEAFF
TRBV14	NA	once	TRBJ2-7	TGTGCCAGCAGCCAAGATTCCGTCCTGGGCGAGCAGTACTTC	CASSQDSVLGEQYF
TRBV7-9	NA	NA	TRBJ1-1	TGTGCCAGCAGCTTAGCGCTACCGAACACTGAAGCTTTCTTT	CASSLALPNTEAFF
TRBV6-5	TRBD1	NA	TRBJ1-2	TGTGCCAGCAGTTACTCTAGGACAGGGGGCTCCTATGGCTACACCTTC	CASSYSRTGGSYGYTF
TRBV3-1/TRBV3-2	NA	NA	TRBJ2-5	TGTGCCAGCAGCCAATTCGGTCCGCAAGAGACCCAGTACTTC	CASSQFGPQETQYF
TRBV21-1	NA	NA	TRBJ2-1	TGTGCCAGCAGACTAAAATTGGGCACCCAAGCGAACAATGAGCAGTTCTTC	CASRLKLGTQANNEQFF
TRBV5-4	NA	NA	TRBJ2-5	TGTGCCAGCAGCTTGGTAGCAGAGACCCAGTACTTC	CASSLVAETQYF
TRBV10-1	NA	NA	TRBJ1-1	TGCGCCAGCAGTGAGTCGGCCCGGGGGAGGAACACTGAAGCTTTCTTT	CASSESARGRNTEAFF
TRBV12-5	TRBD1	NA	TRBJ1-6	TGTGCTAGTGGCAGTTACAGGGGGCAATTGGATTCACCCCTCCACTTT	CASGSYRGQLDSPLHF
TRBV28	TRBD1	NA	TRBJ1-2	TGTGCCAGCAGACGACAGGGGGCAGGAGGCTACACCTTC	CASRRQGAGGYTF
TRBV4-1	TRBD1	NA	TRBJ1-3	TGCGCCAGCAGCTACGGGACAGGGGGTTCTGGAAACACCATATATTTT	CASSYGTGGSGNTIYF
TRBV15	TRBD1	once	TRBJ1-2	TGTGCCACCAGCAGGAAGGGGGGACAGGGGGCTGGTGGCTACACCTTC	CATSRKGGQGAGGYTF
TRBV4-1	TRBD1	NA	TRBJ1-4	TGCGCCAGCAGCCAACCAACAGGGGCCGTTTCGGAAAAACTGTTTTTT	CASSQPTGAVSEKLFF
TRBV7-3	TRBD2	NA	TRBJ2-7	TGTGCCAGCAGCCGGGGGGATACCTACGAGCAGTACTTC	CASSRGDTYEQYF
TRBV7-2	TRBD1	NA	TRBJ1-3	TGTGCCAGCAAGACAGGGGACGGAAACACCATATATTTT	CASKTGDGNTIYF
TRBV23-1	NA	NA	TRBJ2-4	TGCGCCAGCAGTCAATCCGCTATAAGCAGAGATATAGCCAAAAACATTCAGTACTTC	CASSQSAISRDIAKNIQYF
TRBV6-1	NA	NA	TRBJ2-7	TGTGCCAGCAGTTTGGACCGTCGCTACGAGCAGTACTTC	CASSLDRRYEQYF
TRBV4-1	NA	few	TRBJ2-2	TGCGCCAGCAGTAAATTGGGATCGAACACCGGGGAGCTGTTTTTT	CASSKLGSNTGELFF
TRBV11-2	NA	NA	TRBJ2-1	TGTGCCAGCAGCCCCTCAGGTCGGGGTGAGCAGTTCTTC	CASSPSGRGEQFF
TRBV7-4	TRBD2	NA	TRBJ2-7	TGTGCCAGCAGCTTAGGCCGGCTAGCGGGGGACCCATACATCTACGAGCAGTACTTC	CASSLGRLAGDPYIYEQYF
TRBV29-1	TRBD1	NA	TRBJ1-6	TGCAGCGTTCGACAGGGGGCTAATTCACCCCTCCACTTT	CSVRQGANSPLHF
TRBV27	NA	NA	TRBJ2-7	TGTGCCAGCAGTTTCGGGCAGGTCTCCTACGAGCAGTACTTC	CASSFGQVSYEQYF
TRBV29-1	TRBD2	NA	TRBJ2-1	TGCAGCGGGGGACTAGCGGGTGAGCAGTTCTTC	CSGGLAGEQFF
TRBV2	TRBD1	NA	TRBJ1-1	TGTGCCAGCAGTGAGCCCCGGACAGGCATGAACACTGAAGCTTTCTTT	CASSEPRTGMNTEAFF
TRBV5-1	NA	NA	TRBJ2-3	TGCGCCAGCAGCGCCTCCGGGACGCCTAGCACAGATACGCAGTATTTT	CASSASGTPSTDTQYF
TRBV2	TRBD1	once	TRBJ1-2	TGTGCCAGCGGGACAGGGGAGGTGGTTCGTGGCTACACCTTC	CASGTGEVVRGYTF
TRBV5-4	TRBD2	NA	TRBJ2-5	TGTGCCAGCAGCCCCGGGGGGACCCAAGAGACCCAGTACTTC	CASSPGGTQETQYF
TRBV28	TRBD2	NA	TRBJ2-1	TGTGCCAGCAGTACCCACTTAGGTAGCGGGGGAGGGAGCAATGAGCAGTTCTTC	CASSTHLGSGGGSNEQFF
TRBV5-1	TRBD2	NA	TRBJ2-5	TGCGCCAGCAGCTCCGGGACTAGCGGGGAGCGAGAGACCCAGTACTTC	CASSSGTSGERETQYF
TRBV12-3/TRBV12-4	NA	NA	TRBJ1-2	TGTGCCAGCAGTTTTTCCGGCTATGGCTACACCTTC	CASSFSGYGYTF
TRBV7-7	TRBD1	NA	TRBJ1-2	TGTGCCAGGGTACGGACAGGGGCTGGCTACACCTTC	CARVRTGAGYTF
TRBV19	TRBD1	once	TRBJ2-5	TGTGCCAGTAGTGTCCGGAACAGGGGAGAGACCCAGTACTTC	CASSVRNRGETQYF
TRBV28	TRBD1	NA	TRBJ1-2	TGTGCCAGCAGTTTATGGCAGGGGGATACCCTTAACTATGGCTACACCTTC	CASSLWQGDTLNYGYTF
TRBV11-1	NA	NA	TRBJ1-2	TGTGCCAGCAGCCAACCTCTGGGGTATGGCTACACCTTC	CASSQPLGYGYTF
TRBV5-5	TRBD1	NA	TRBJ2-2	TGTGCCAGCAGCTTGGGACAGGGCGGCACCGGGGAGCTGTTTTTT	CASSLGQGGTGELFF
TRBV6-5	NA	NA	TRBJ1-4	TGTGCCAGCAGTTTCGCGACAGCTTCGAGTGAAAAACTGTTTTTT	CASSFATASSEKLFF
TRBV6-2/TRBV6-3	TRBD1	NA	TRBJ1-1	TGTGCCAGCAGTTCGACAGGGGGAAGGGCTGAAGCTTTCTTT	CASSSTGGRAEAFF